Sequencing of this T cell receptor beta chain was carried out in a study of somatic mutations in cytotoxic T cells in rheumatoid arthritis. TCRdb's copy holds only in-frame clones and misses some; the assay was immunoSEQ multiplex PCR. The repertoire has roughly 15,000 clones, 60% to 80% of them found once; the top ten carry 15% to 20%. The CDR3 runs to 13 residues. Trimming took 1 base from V and 4 from J; bases not matched to a gene: 0. The germline V gene has CDR1 SGHTA and CDR2 FQGNSA. This clone is labeled as medium-sized. The V and J genes are TRBV7-2 and TRBJ1-1; 7 positions agree with TRBD1. The sequencing sample was made of CD8+ T cells sorted from blood. The clonotype was recovered from an adult with rheumatoid arthritis. The CDR3 spells CASSLGQGTEAFF. In DNA, the CDR3 is TGTGCCAGCAGCTTAGGACAGGGCACTGAAGCTTTCTTT.